The 26 T cell receptor beta chains reported below all come from one sample, sequenced in a study of CD4+ T cells in melanoma. Sequenced by immunoSEQ multiplex PCR; TCRdb stores in-frame clones only, minus some. The table has about 55,000 clones, about 72% seen once. The material sequenced was tumor tissue. The receptors originated from a human donor with melanoma.

This clone has a handful of counts. Here the CDR3 DNA reads TGTGCCAGCAGTGTGGGGTATGAGAACACTGAAGCTTTCTTT. This codes for CASSVGYENTEAFF. The rearrangement uses TRBV2 and TRBJ1-1; no definite D call. Germline lookup yields CDR1 SNHLY and CDR2 FYNNEI. Trimming stripped 4 bases from V and 1 base from J, with 10 bases between. This CDR3 has 14 residues.

In nucleotides, the CDR3 is TGTGCCAGCAGTGCTAGGAGGGGAACGGACTCACCCCTCCACTTT. It specifies CASSARRGTDSPLHF. The V call is TRBV6-1, the J call TRBJ1-6; D perhaps matches TRBD1 (5 bases). In germline, CDR1 is MNHNS, CDR2 SASEGT. Trimming cost V 4 bases and J 10 bases, with 17 bases left between them. The CDR3 totals 15 residues.

The gene calls are TRBV5-1 and TRBJ1-2; D not certain. Looked up from germline, CDR1 is SGHRS and CDR2 is YFSETQ. V lost 0 bases to trimming and J lost 4 bases, with 7 bases between them. CDR3 size: 13 residues. As DNA, the CDR3 is TGCGCCAGCAGCTTGGTTGGCAGCTATGGCTACACCTTC. The encoded protein is CASSLVGSYGYTF.

The V call is TRBV4-2, the J call TRBJ2-5, with 10 bases matching TRBD2. The germline V gene encodes CDR1 LGHNA and CDR2 YNFKEQ. The CDR3 length is 16 residues. V was pared by 0 bases and J by 5 bases, with 6 bases of the junction left unmatched. CDR3: CASSQDGSGGVETQYF. The CDR3 DNA follows: TGTGCCAGCAGCCAAGACGGAAGCGGGGGGGTCGAGACCCAGTACTTC.

The chain employs TRBV7-9 and TRBJ2-5; 7 nucleotides match TRBD1. With V trimmed by 2 bases and J by 4 bases, 7 bases remained unmatched. The CDR3 runs 15 residues. Germline V gene lookup returns CDR1 SEHNR and CDR2 FQNEAQ (reference sequence). The CDR3 region is CASSLPSTGRETQYF. The CDR3 DNA follows: TGTGCCAGCAGCTTACCTTCGACAGGGAGAGAGACCCAGTACTTC.

The rearrangement joins TRBV6-1 to TRBJ1-2; possibly TRBD1 for D (6 bases). V lost 7 bases to trimming and J lost 7 bases, with 16 bases between them. The CDR3 length is 13 residues. The germline gives CDR1 MNHNS, CDR2 SASEGT. The CDR3 loop reads CASTLRGTAGYTF. CDR3 nucleotide sequence: TGTGCCAGCACCCTGAGGGGGACGGCTGGCTACACCTTC.

CDR3 DNA sequence: TGCAGCGTTGGGGACAGGGGTTACGAGCAGTACTTC. Translated, it gives CSVGDRGYEQYF. V usage is TRBV29-1 and J usage is TRBJ2-7, with 10 bases matching TRBD1. V was clipped by 4 bases and J by 4 bases; unmatched bases: 1. Per the germline V gene, CDR1 is SQVTM and CDR2 is ANQGSEA. The CDR3 sequence is 12 residues long.

The J gene is TRBJ2-1, the V gene TRBV19; D is possibly TRBD1 (6 bases). Per the germline V gene, CDR1 is LNHDA and CDR2 is SQIVND (reference sequence). Trimming took off 0 bases at V and 2 bases at J, with 26 bases between the two ends. This CDR3 region has 21 residues. The DNA of the CDR3 is TGTGCCAGTAGTATAGATCTAAGCCTAGACCTTGGGACACTGACCTACAATGAGCAGTTCTTC. Protein: CASSIDLSLDLGTLTYNEQFF. The full variable domain, its missing parts supplied by reference TRBV19 and TRBJ2-1, is DGGITQSPKYLFRKEGQNVTLSCEQNLNHDAMYWYRQDPGQGLRLIYYSQIVNDFQKGDIAEGYSVSREKKESFPLTVTSAQKNPTAFYLCASSIDLSLDLGTLTYNEQFFGPGTRLTVL.

The V and J genes are TRBV18 and TRBJ2-2; D unclear. Germline V gene data show CDR1 as KGHSH and CDR2 as LQKENI. V was pared by 0 bases and J by 2 bases, with 4 bases between. The CDR3 is 14 residues long. Here the CDR3 DNA reads TGTGCCAGCTCACCACCGACCAACACCGGGGAGCTGTTTTTT. Its protein product is CASSPPTNTGELFF.

This clone has only a few counts. The CDR3 sequence is CASSSGQGRAEQYF. DNA of the CDR3: TGTGCCAGCAGCTCTGGACAGGGTCGGGCCGAGCAGTACTTC. The chain is built from TRBV7-2 and TRBJ2-7; 8 bases line up with TRBD1. Unmatched junction bases numbered 8, after V lost 4 bases and J lost 6 bases. The CDR3 is 14 amino acids. Germline assignment: CDR1 SGHTA and CDR2 FQGNSA.

This chain links TRBV27 with TRBJ2-7, with unresolved D. V lost 3 bases and J lost 3, with 12 bases in between. The germline CDR1 and CDR2 sequences are MNHEY and SMNVEV (reference sequence). The CDR3 totals 14 residues. The CDR3 region is CASSFGPDYYEQYF. The CDR3 DNA reads as TGTGCCAGCAGTTTTGGTCCAGATTACTACGAGCAGTACTTC.

This clone has at least ten counts. The chain links TRBV29-1 to TRBJ2-1, with TRBD1 matching 8 bases. The CDR3 contains 13 residues. From germline, CDR1 is SQVTM and CDR2 ANQGSEA. The junction had 2 bases not matched to a gene; V was cut back by 5 bases and J by 2 bases. CDR3: CSVWDRTYNEQFF. The DNA of the CDR3 is TGCAGCGTTTGGGACAGGACCTACAATGAGCAGTTCTTC.

CDR3 region: CASSEKRGNQPQHF. The DNA of the CDR3 is TGCGCCAGCAGTGAGAAAAGAGGGAATCAGCCCCAGCATTTT. The chain uses TRBV10-1 and TRBJ1-5; D remains unclear. The CDR3 runs to 14 residues. V lost 2 bases, J lost 4 bases, and 9 bases lay in between. CDR1 is WNHNN, CDR2 SYGVQD, per germline (reference sequence).

This clone was detected a few times. This chain uses TRBV18 with TRBJ1-6; TRBD1 matches at 7 bases. The CDR3 spans 15 residues. The junction had 9 bases not matched to a gene; V was cut back by 4 bases and J by 9 bases. Germline CDR1 reads KGHSH; CDR2 reads LQKENI. The CDR3 nucleotides are TGTGCCAGCTCACTGAATGGACAGGCAAGTTCACCCCTCCACTTT. Translation: CASSLNGQASSPLHF.

The J gene is TRBJ2-3, the V gene TRBV6-4, with D perhaps matching TRBD2 (5 bases). CDR3 size: 16 residues. CDR1 and CDR2 (germline): MRHNA, SNTAGT. V was cut by 0 bases and J by 2 bases, with 12 bases left in between. The CDR3 bases are TGTGCCAGCAGTGACTCGATTAAAGCGGACACAGATACGCAGTATTTT. Residues: CASSDSIKADTDTQYF.

This rearrangement joins TRBV4-2 to TRBJ1-1, with TRBD1 as a possible D gene (6 bases). The CDR3 spans 14 residues. The V end was cut by 4 bases, the J end by 2 bases, with 11 bases between. Germline-derived CDR1 and CDR2 are LGHNA and YNFKEQ. The CDR3 loop reads CASSLLDSNTEAFF. CDR3 nucleotide sequence: TGTGCCAGCAGCCTCCTGGACAGTAACACTGAAGCTTTCTTT.

This rearrangement joins TRBV13 to TRBJ1-1; no clear D. CDR1 and CDR2 from the germline V gene are PRHDT and FYEKMQ (reference sequence). V dropped 3 bases and J dropped 1 base, with 6 bases sitting between them. The CDR3 consists of 13 residues. The CDR3 region is CASSFAKNTEAFF. The CDR3 DNA is TGTGCCAGCAGCTTTGCAAAGAACACTGAAGCTTTCTTT.

The chain has TRBV6-1 and TRBJ2-3; D gene unclear. The CDR3 has 14 residues. The ends were cut back, 1 base at V and 0 bases at J, with 5 bases in the middle. CDR1 is MNHNS, CDR2 SASEGT, per germline. CDR3 DNA sequence: TGTGCCAGCAGTGAAGTTCTCAGCACAGATACGCAGTATTTT. It translates to CASSEVLSTDTQYF.

In this sample, this clone turned up many times. The chain couples TRBV7-8 to TRBJ2-7, with 12 bases lining up with TRBD1. The CDR3 length is 16 residues. The V gene end was trimmed by 4 bases and the J gene end by 0 bases; junction bases not matched to a gene: 4. CDR1 and CDR2 from the germline V gene are SGHVS and FQNEAQ. CDR3: CASSSGTGGVSYEQYF. CDR3 sequence (DNA): TGTGCCAGCAGCTCGGGGACAGGGGGCGTCTCCTACGAGCAGTACTTC.

This clone has just one count. The V gene is TRBV2, the J gene TRBJ1-3, with no clear D. The CDR3 sequence is 16 residues long. Germline lookup yields CDR1 SNHLY and CDR2 FYNNEI. V lost 5 bases and J lost 0, with 14 bases in between. The CDR3 nucleotides are TGTGCCAGCAGTCAGCTCGGAATAAGCTCTGGAAACACCATATATTTT. This encodes CASSQLGISSGNTIYF.

This chain links TRBV10-3 with TRBJ1-1; tentatively, D is TRBD1 (5 bases). The germline V gene has CDR1 ENHRY and CDR2 SYGVKD. This CDR3 comprises 12 residues. Trimming took off 3 bases at V and 7 bases at J, with 9 bases between the two ends. The CDR3 reads CAISDPDSEAFF. DNA of the CDR3: TGTGCCATCAGTGATCCCGACAGTGAAGCTTTCTTT.

This clone was observed once. The CDR3 loop reads CASSYRNSNQPQHF. CDR3 bases: TGTGCCAGCAGCTACAGGAATAGCAATCAGCCCCAGCATTTT. The chain uses TRBV25-1 and TRBJ1-5; tentatively, D is TRBD1 (5 bases). The V end lost 6 bases, the J end lost 0 bases, and 9 bases lay between the germline ends. The CDR3 runs 14 residues. Germline lookup yields CDR1 MGHDK and CDR2 SYGVNS.

The rearrangement joins TRBV28 to TRBJ1-6; TRBD1 is a possible D gene (6 bases). Trimming removed 6 bases at V and 7 bases at J, with 13 bases between. Germline V lookup: CDR1 MDHEN, CDR2 SYDVKM. This CDR3 has 14 amino acids. This CDR3 reads CASSNGQTNSPLHF. The CDR3 coding sequence is TGTGCCAGCAGCAATGGACAGACGAATTCACCCCTCCACTTT.

The table lists this clone with many counts. CDR3 bases: TGTGCCAGCAGCTGGGACGGGGAGCTGTTTTTT. Translating gives CASSWDGELFF. V is TRBV7-3 and J is TRBJ2-2; no definite D call. The V end lost 4 bases, the J end lost 7 bases, and 4 bases lay between the germline ends. This CDR3 is 11 amino acids long. The germline V gene has CDR1 SGHTA and CDR2 FQGTGA.

The chain has TRBV9 and TRBJ2-7; TRBD1 aligns across 9 bases. V gave up 3 bases and J gave up 6 bases; unmatched junction bases: 4. This CDR3 contains 13 residues. CDR1 SGDLS and CDR2 YYNGEE come from the germline V gene. CDR3 in DNA: TGTGCCAGCAGCGCACTGGACAGGGGCGAGCAGTACTTC. Protein product: CASSALDRGEQYF. Drawing the rest from reference TRBV9 and TRBJ2-7, the complete variable domain is DSGVTQTPKHLITATGQRVTLRCSPRSGDLSVYWYQQSLDQGLQFLIQYYNGEERAKGNILERFSAQQFPDLHSELNLSSLELGDSALYFCASSALDRGEQYFGPGTRLTVT.

The chain is built from TRBV10-2 and TRBJ1-2; no definite D call. V gave up 3 bases and J gave up 7 bases, with 18 bases separating them. The CDR3 is 15 amino acids. Germline V CDR1 and CDR2: WSHSY, SAAADI. The CDR3 coding sequence is TGCGCCAGCAGTGAAGTACTTGGGGATGGTCTTGGCTACACCTTC. It is translated as CASSEVLGDGLGYTF.